These 15 T cell receptor beta chains came from one sample sequenced in a study of sequential checkpoint blockade in melanoma. Treatment given: randomized to nivolumab then ipilimumab (arm A) or the reverse (arm B). Profiling relied on immunoSEQ multiplex PCR, and the TCRdb table lists in-frame clones only, not all of them. The table includes 350 to 500 clones, 15% to 20% detected once. This specimen consisted of tumor tissue (inferred from file names), obtained from a patient given nivolumab and ipilimumab in sequence. All receptors come from a human donor with melanoma.

V and J are TRBV6-8 and TRBJ1-4; D might be TRBD1 (5 bases). The CDR3 extends over 15 amino acids. V was cut by 6 bases and J by 0 bases, with 11 bases left in between. Germline CDR1 reads MNHGY; CDR2 reads SAAAGT. This CDR3 is CASRPRQPTNEKLFF. The CDR3 DNA reads TGTGCCAGCAGGCCCCGACAGCCAACTAATGAAAAACTGTTTTTT.

This clone is medium-sized in the sample. This chain joins TRBV11-3 and TRBJ1-2, with D unclear. This CDR3 is 14 amino acids long. Germline lookup yields CDR1 SGHNT and CDR2 YENEEA. The V end lost 2 bases, the J end lost 5 bases, and 12 bases lay between the germline ends. Here the CDR3 reads CASSLWPFEYGYTF. For the CDR3, the DNA is TGTGCCAGCAGCTTATGGCCGTTTGAGTATGGCTACACCTTC.

In its sample, this clone ranks as medium-sized. The gene calls are TRBV9 and TRBJ2-5; tentative D call: TRBD2 (6 bases). Trimming pared 0 bases from V and 5 bases from J, leaving 14 bases between. This CDR3 region has 15 residues. The germline V gene has CDR1 SGDLS and CDR2 YYNGEE. For the CDR3, the DNA is TGTGCCAGCAGCGTAGGGACTCTTAGCGGCGAGACCCAGTACTTC. Protein sequence: CASSVGTLSGETQYF. Combining the CDR3 with reference TRBV9 and TRBJ2-5 gives the whole variable domain DSGVTQTPKHLITATGQRVTLRCSPRSGDLSVYWYQQSLDQGLQFLIQYYNGEERAKGNILERFSAQQFPDLHSELNLSSLELGDSALYFCASSVGTLSGETQYFGPGTRLLVL.

Only a few counts were recorded for this clone. This rearrangement joins TRBV7-1 to TRBJ2-1; D remains ambiguous. TRBV7-1 is an ORF for which the function is uncertain. The CDR3 totals 13 residues. V dropped 4 bases and J dropped 4 bases, with 8 bases sitting between them. Here the CDR3 reads CASSLVGYNEQFF. CDR3 DNA: TGTGCCAGCAGCTTAGTCGGATACAATGAGCAGTTCTTC.

This clone ranks as medium-sized. V usage is TRBV9 and J usage is TRBJ2-7, with D perhaps matching TRBD1 (5 bases). The CDR3 runs to 14 residues. Trimming removed 0 bases from V and 4 bases from J, with 11 bases in between. Germline assignment: CDR1 SGDLS and CDR2 YYNGEE. The CDR3: CASSVAGAGYEQYF. For the CDR3, the DNA is TGTGCCAGCAGCGTAGCTGGGGCTGGGTACGAGCAGTACTTC.

The chain joins TRBV14 to TRBJ2-7, with D possibly TRBD2 on 6 matching bases. V lost 1 base and J 3 bases, leaving 13 bases between the germline ends. Germline V CDR1 and CDR2: SGHDN, FVKESK. CDR3 length equals 15 residues. CDR3 nucleotides: TGTGCCAGCAGCCAAGGTGGAGGGTTAAACTACGAGCAGTACTTC. Translating it yields CASSQGGGLNYEQYF. Variable domain in full (rest from reference TRBV14 and TRBJ2-7): EAGVTQFPSHSVIEKGQTVTLRCDPISGHDNLYWYRRVMGKEIKFLLHFVKESKQDESGMPNNRFLAERTGGTYSTLKVQPAELEDSGVYFCASSQGGGLNYEQYFGPGTRLTVT.

The chain is built from TRBV30 and TRBJ1-2; 7 bases align to TRBD1. The germline gives CDR1 GTSNPN, CDR2 SVGIG (reference sequence). The junction had 11 bases not matched to a gene; V was cut back by 6 bases and J by 1 base. The CDR3 contains 15 residues. The CDR3 region has the DNA TGTGCCTGCAGGGATGGCAGGGGGGTTAACTATGGCTACACCTTC. Its protein product is CACRDGRGVNYGYTF. The complete variable domain, with remaining parts taken from reference TRBV30 and TRBJ1-2, reads SQTIHQWPATLVQPVGSPLSLECTVEGTSNPNLYWYRQAAGRGLQLLFYSVGIGQISSEVPQNLSASRPQDRQFILSSKKLLLSDSGFYLCACRDGRGVNYGYTFGSGTRLTVV.

This clone ranks as medium-sized. J is TRBJ2-7 and V is TRBV11-3, with D perhaps TRBD1 (6 bases). The V end lost 5 bases, the J end lost 4 bases, and 18 bases lay between the germline ends. This CDR3 spans 15 amino acids. Germline lookup yields CDR1 SGHNT and CDR2 YENEEA. CDR3 region: CASSPDGSTGYEQYF. CDR3 nucleotides: TGTGCCAGCAGCCCGGACGGATCGACAGGTTACGAGCAGTACTTC. The whole variable domain, filled in from reference TRBV11-3 and TRBJ2-7, reads EAGVVQSPRYKIIEKKQPVAFWCNPISGHNTLYWYLQNLGQGPELLIRYENEEAVDDSQLPKDRFSAERLKGVDSTLKIQPAELGDSAVYLCASSPDGSTGYEQYFGPGTRLTVT.

The J gene is TRBJ2-5, the V gene TRBV6-8; D is perhaps TRBD1 (6 bases). This CDR3 is 15 amino acids long. V shed 6 bases and J shed 4 bases, with 18 bases lying between them. Per the germline V gene, CDR1 is MNHGY and CDR2 is SAAAGT. CDR3 protein: CASRALTGNAETQYF. CDR3 bases: TGTGCCAGCAGGGCACTCACAGGGAACGCAGAGACCCAGTACTTC.

Only a few counts were recorded for this clone. J is TRBJ2-7 and V is TRBV19, with a possible D match to TRBD1 (6 bases). The CDR3 sequence is 13 residues long. Trimming stripped 5 bases from V and 6 bases from J, with 14 bases between. CDR1 is LNHDA, CDR2 SQIVND, per germline (reference sequence). Here the CDR3 reads CASSLSLGAEQYF. CDR3 DNA sequence: TGTGCCAGTAGTCTATCCCTGGGGGCCGAGCAGTACTTC.

V gene TRBV18 combines with J gene TRBJ1-1; D not resolved. The ends were cut back, 0 bases at V and 0 bases at J, with 8 bases in the middle. Germline loops: CDR1 KGHSH, CDR2 LQKENI. The CDR3 totals 15 residues. Written as DNA, the CDR3 is TGTGCCAGCTCACCACCGTCAAGGATGAACACTGAAGCTTTCTTT. It is translated as CASSPPSRMNTEAFF. The whole variable domain, remainder taken from reference TRBV18 and TRBJ1-1, is NAGVMQNPRHLVRRRGQEARLRCSPMKGHSHVYWYRQLPEEGLKFMVYLQKENIIDESGMPKERFSAEFPKEGPSILRIQQVVRGDSAAYFCASSPPSRMNTEAFFGQGTRLTVV.

In this sample, this clone is medium-sized. CDR3: CASTIGASGSHTQYF. The CDR3 DNA follows: TGTGCCAGCACAATCGGGGCTAGCGGGAGTCATACGCAGTATTTT. The chain is built from TRBV28 and TRBJ2-3; 10 positions match TRBD2. The CDR3 is 15 residues long. After removal of 7 bases from V and 7 bases from J, the junction contained 11 bases not matched to a gene. The V gene's germline CDR1 is MDHEN and CDR2 SYDVKM.

This clone appeared a few times. The chain joins TRBV6-7 to TRBJ1-2; no firm D call. TRBV6-7 is known as an ORF, though its function is uncertain. V was shortened by 5 bases and J by 6 bases, with 7 bases between the two germline ends. This CDR3 contains 11 residues. The CDR3 DNA is TGTGCCAGCAGTGATAGAAATGGCTACACCTTC. It specifies CASSDRNGYTF.

In DNA form, the CDR3 reads TGCGCCAGCAGCTTGGGGCAGGTTAAAGAAGGCTACACCTTC. This translates into CASSLGQVKEGYTF. This chain links TRBV5-1 with TRBJ1-2; unclear D gene. The germline V gene has CDR1 SGHRS and CDR2 YFSETQ. Trimming removed 0 bases at V and 8 bases at J, with 14 bases between. CDR3 size: 14 residues.

The genes are TRBV6-8 and TRBJ2-2, with D maybe TRBD1 (7 bases). The ends were cut back, 2 bases at V and 2 bases at J, with 15 bases in the middle. The germline gives CDR1 MNHGY, CDR2 SAAAGT. The CDR3 runs to 17 residues. The CDR3 DNA reads TGTGCCAGCAGTTACCGCGGGGACAGAATTAACACCGGGGAGCTGTTTTTT. This sequence encodes CASSYRGDRINTGELFF.